Presented here are 32 T cell receptor beta chains from one specimen sequenced in a study of neurological immune-mediated disorders. TCRdb used MiXCR to reprocess the 5' RACE reads, holding one entry per CDR3 protein. The sample has approximately 26,000 distinct CDR3 sequences; around 2.5% are singletons. The specimen sequenced was PBMCs. The receptors were gathered from a woman in her 50s with multiple sclerosis.

This clonotype was seen repeatedly, ten times or more. The chain is built from TRBV7-2 and TRBJ2-7; 7 nucleotides agree with TRBD2. The CDR3 runs to 15 residues. The germline V gene encodes CDR1 SGHTA and CDR2 FQGNSA. The ends lost 5 bases at V and 2 bases at J; junction bases unmatched: 9. The CDR3 coding sequence is TGTGCCAGCAGCCCCTGGGCTAGCGGTACCTACGAGCAGTACTTC. The encoded protein is CASSPWASGTYEQYF.

Concerning this clonotype itself: As the CDR3 is not closed by the conserved phenylalanine or tryptophan, this likely results from a read error. The rearrangement links TRBV10-3 to TRBJ2-5, with 8 bases fitting TRBD2. The length of the CDR3 is 17 residues. The germline V gene has CDR1 ENHRY and CDR2 SYGVKD. With V trimmed by 0 bases and J by 7 bases, 13 bases remained unmatched. The CDR3 region has the DNA TGTGCCATCAGTGAGTCGCAGACTAGCGCCGGCACTACGACCCAGTACTAC. It encodes CAISESQTSAGTTTQYY.

In this sample, this clonotype turned up many times. The chain recombines TRBV7-2 with TRBJ1-4; TRBD1 agrees at 8 bases. Looked up from germline, CDR1 is SGHTA and CDR2 is FQGNSA. Germline trimming cut 3 bases from V and 0 bases from J; bases unmatched to any gene: 3. This CDR3 region has 16 residues. CDR3 sequence (DNA): TGTGCCAGCAGCTTCGTGGGACAGGCAACTAATGAAAAACTGTTTTTT. Its protein product is CASSFVGQATNEKLFF.

This clonotype has ten or more counts. The chain uses TRBV20-1 and TRBJ2-1; D uncertain. CDR1 and CDR2 (germline): DFQATT, SNEGSKA (reference sequence). The CDR3 has 11 residues. V lost 3 bases and J 4 bases, leaving 4 bases between the germline ends. The CDR3 DNA reads as TGCAGTGCTAGTTTGTACAATGAGCAGTTCTTC. This encodes CSASLYNEQFF.

This clonotype was observed a handful of times. The chain couples TRBV4-3 to TRBJ1-6, with unresolved D. Trimming took off 4 bases at V and 8 bases at J, with 12 bases between the two ends. The germline V gene has CDR1 LGHNA and CDR2 YSLEER. The CDR3 is 14 amino acids. The CDR3: CASSPLGFYSPLHF. The CDR3 DNA is TGCGCCAGCAGCCCGTTGGGGTTTTATTCACCCCTCCACTTT.

This clonotype has a count of ten or more. The J gene is TRBJ1-5, the V gene TRBV10-3, with D possibly being TRBD1 (5 bases). Germline CDR1 reads ENHRY; CDR2 reads SYGVKD. V was shortened by 10 bases and J by 7 bases, with 17 bases between the two germline ends. The CDR3 length is 13 residues. The CDR3 DNA reads as TGTGCCACGATGGGAGGGACTGGGCAGCCCCAGCATTTT. Protein product: CATMGGTGQPQHF.

This clonotype has a handful of counts. V and J are TRBV20-1 and TRBJ2-5; 9 bases align to TRBD2. The CDR3 sequence is 13 residues long. J gave up 1 base and V 4 bases, and 1 base lay outside the gene matches. Germline CDR1 DFQATT, CDR2 SNEGSKA (reference sequence). CDR3 loop: CSATRGGQETQYF. The CDR3, as DNA: TGCAGTGCTACGCGGGGGGGCCAAGAGACCCAGTACTTC.

This clonotype was detected ten times or more. The chain combines TRBV7-2 with TRBJ1-1; D may be TRBD1 (5 bases). V shed 5 bases and J shed 4 bases, with 11 bases lying between them. Germline-derived CDR1 and CDR2 are SGHTA and FQGNSA. This CDR3 has 13 amino acids. The CDR3 loop is CASSTQGATEAFF. CDR3 bases: TGTGCCAGCAGCACGCAGGGTGCCACTGAAGCTTTCTTT.

At least ten counts were recorded for this clonotype. The chain recombines TRBV12-3 or TRBV12-4 with TRBJ1-5, with 10 nucleotides matching TRBD1. The J segment lost 6 bases and the V segment lost 6 bases, leaving 5 bases of the junction unmatched. CDR3 size: 14 residues. DNA for the CDR3: TGTGCCAGCAGCATGACAGGGGGCGGTCAGCCCCAGCATTTT. This gives the protein CASSMTGGGQPQHF.

This clonotype occurred many times. A much larger clone sits a single nucleotide away, making a read error possible. This chain joins TRBV10-3 and TRBJ1-5; TRBD1 matches 7 bases. This CDR3 region has 16 residues. CDR1 is ENHRY, CDR2 SYGVKD, per germline. CDR3 sequence: CAIGTGTEYSNQPQNF. CDR3 bases: TGTGCCATCGGAACCGGGACAGAGTATAGCAATCAGCCCCAGAATTTT.

This clonotype came up many times. V gene TRBV12-3 or TRBV12-4 combines with J gene TRBJ2-7, with 11 positions matching TRBD2. This CDR3 has 11 amino acids. The CDR3 loop reads CASSLGGLADV. The CDR3, as DNA: TGTGCCAGCAGTCTAGGGGGACTAGCGGACGTC.

This clonotype was picked up many times. This chain links TRBV7-2 with TRBJ2-7; TRBD1 aligns across 10 bases. CDR1 is SGHTA, CDR2 FQGNSA, per germline. Losses at the gene ends were 7 bases for V and 4 bases for J; bases not matched to a gene: 7. There are 14 residues in the CDR3. CDR3 sequence (DNA): TGTGCCAGCAACCCGACAGGGGGCGAATACGAGCAGTACTTC. It is translated as CASNPTGGEYEQYF.

This clonotype was recorded a few times. The chain carries TRBV4-2 and TRBJ1-1, with D possibly being TRBD1 (6 bases). CDR1 and CDR2 from the germline V gene are LGHNA and YNFKEQ. This CDR3 has 14 residues. V lost 2 bases and J 2 bases, leaving 9 bases between the germline ends. The CDR3 reads CASSQPRGNTEAFF. CDR3 nucleotide sequence: TGTGCCAGCAGCCAACCCAGGGGAAACACTGAAGCTTTCTTT.

Many counts were recorded for this clonotype. The chain is built from TRBV20-1 and TRBJ2-7, with D tentatively TRBD2 (6 bases). In germline, CDR1 is DFQATT, CDR2 SNEGSKA (reference sequence). This CDR3 comprises 13 residues. Between the trimmed V and J ends, which lost 2 bases and 2 bases, there was a span of 10 bases. The CDR3: CSARISGAYEQYF. The CDR3 DNA follows: TGCAGTGCTAGAATTAGCGGAGCCTACGAGCAGTACTTC.

This clonotype was observed a handful of times. V usage is TRBV18 and J usage is TRBJ2-1, with 10 bases that match TRBD2. The ends lost 4 bases at V and 6 bases at J; junction bases unmatched: 9. Looked up from germline, CDR1 is KGHSH and CDR2 is LQKENI. The length of the CDR3 is 16 residues. As DNA, the CDR3 is TGTGCCAGCTCACGAAGTCTAGCGGGAGCTGGCAATGAGCAGTTCTTC. It yields the protein CASSRSLAGAGNEQFF.

This clonotype was seen many times. The chain recombines TRBV5-1 with TRBJ2-7, with TRBD2 matching 10 bases. The CDR3 is 17 amino acids. Losses at the gene ends were 0 bases for V and 6 bases for J; bases not matched to a gene: 12. CDR1 and CDR2 from the germline V gene are SGHRS and YFSETQ. In DNA, the CDR3 is TGCGCCAGCAGCTTGGTGATAGCGGGAGTAGCGGGGGGCGAGCAGTACTTC. Translation gives CASSLVIAGVAGGEQYF. Filled out from reference TRBV5-1 and TRBJ2-7, the complete variable domain reads KAGVTQTPRYLIKTRGQQVTLSCSPISGHRSVSWYQQTPGQGLQFLFEYFSETQRNKGNFPGRFSGRQFSNSRSEMNVSTLELGDSALYLCASSLVIAGVAGGEQYFGPGTRLTVT.

This clonotype was seen repeatedly, ten times or more. J is TRBJ2-1 and V is TRBV4-3; 14 positions match TRBD2. V lost 5 bases to trimming and J lost 1 base; unmatched junction nucleotides: 10. The CDR3 is 19 amino acids. Germline V lookup: CDR1 LGHNA, CDR2 YSLEER. CDR3 in DNA: TGCGCCAGCAGCGCCTGGGCAGGGACTAGCGGGAGTTCCTACAATGAGCAGTTCTTC. Its translation is CASSAWAGTSGSSYNEQFF.

At least ten counts were recorded for this clonotype. The V call is TRBV20-1, the J call TRBJ1-2; D is uncertain. The CDR3 consists of 13 residues. With 1 base removed from V and 1 base from J, the gap between germline ends came to 7 bases. Germline loops: CDR1 DFQATT, CDR2 SNEGSKA (reference sequence). This chain's CDR3 is CSARARNNYGYTF. The CDR3 coding sequence is TGCAGTGCTAGAGCTCGCAATAACTATGGCTACACCTTC.

This clonotype was observed many times. V gene TRBV3-1 combines with J gene TRBJ2-1; maybe TRBD1 (6 bases). Trimming removed 3 bases from V and 5 bases from J, with 11 bases in between. Germline CDR1 is LGHDT and CDR2 is YNNKEL (reference sequence). This CDR3 region has 14 residues. The DNA of the CDR3 is TGTGCCAGCAGCCACTTAGGACAGAACAATGAGCAGTTCTTC. It specifies CASSHLGQNNEQFF.

This clonotype showed up many times. The chain uses TRBV5-1 and TRBJ1-1; D uncertain. Germline CDR1 is SGHRS and CDR2 is YFSETQ. The CDR3 is 14 residues long. V was trimmed by 0 bases and J by 5 bases, leaving 11 bases between them. The CDR3 loop reads CASSLVSYNTEAFF. DNA of the CDR3: TGCGCCAGCAGCTTGGTGTCATACAATACTGAAGCTTTCTTT.

The sample holds many counts of this clonotype. The J gene is TRBJ2-3, the V gene TRBV20-1; D is ambiguous. The CDR3 is 13 residues long. Germline values: CDR1 DFQATT, CDR2 SNEGSKA (reference sequence). Trimming pared 1 base from V and 3 bases from J, leaving 8 bases between. The CDR3 sequence: CSARADGTDTQYF. CDR3 DNA sequence: TGCAGTGCTAGAGCGGACGGAACAGATACGCAGTATTTT.

This clonotype was found many times. The V gene is TRBV12-3 or TRBV12-4, the J gene TRBJ1-3, with 7 bases that match TRBD1. The CDR3 runs 14 residues. The ends lost 3 bases at V and 5 bases at J; junction bases unmatched: 4. The CDR3 DNA follows: TGTGCCAGCAGTTTGAACAGGGGCCGAAACACCATATATTTT. It encodes CASSLNRGRNTIYF.

The sample holds many counts of this clonotype. The genes are TRBV18 and TRBJ1-1; no definite D call. The CDR3 is made up of 15 amino acids. Germline assignment: CDR1 KGHSH and CDR2 LQKENI. V was shortened by 2 bases and J by 1 base, with 11 bases between the two germline ends. CDR3 bases: TGTGCCAGCTCACCAGCGGGGTTGGAGAACACTGAAGCTTTCTTT. Translated, it gives CASSPAGLENTEAFF.

This clonotype was observed at least ten times. V gene TRBV12-3 or TRBV12-4 combines with J gene TRBJ2-2; 8 nucleotides match TRBD2. V shed 6 bases, J shed 3 bases, and the junction held 3 bases outside the gene matches. The CDR3 totals 14 residues. This CDR3 reads CASRGTSYTGELFF. In nucleotides, the CDR3 is TGTGCCAGCAGGGGGACTAGTTACACCGGGGAGCTGTTTTTT.

This clonotype was detected only a few times. A much larger clonotype is one base distant, so this may be a read error. The chain joins TRBV29-1 to TRBJ2-7; no definite D call. Germline CDR1 reads SQVTM; CDR2 reads ANQGSEA. V was cut by 5 bases and J by 1 base, with 6 bases left in between. CDR3 length: 11 residues. The CDR3 sequence: CSVQDSYEQYV. DNA for the CDR3: TGCAGCGTTCAGGATTCCTACGAGCAGTACGTC.

Comments on this clonotype: An end of the junction does not agree with germline; a read error may underlie this. The chain joins TRBV6-2 or TRBV6-3 to TRBJ2-7; D gene unclear. Germline assignment: CDR1 MNHEY and CDR2 SVGEGT. The CDR3 totals 15 residues. The CDR3 here is CASSSLSGRSYEQYF. In nucleotides, the CDR3 is TGCGCCAGCAGTAGTCTGAGTGGGCGAAGCTACGAGCAGTACTTC.

Only a few counts were recorded for this clonotype. Compared with germline, one end of the junction differs, possibly owing to a read error. The chain combines TRBV18 with TRBJ1-5; D is ambiguous. The CDR3 sequence is 15 residues long. Germline values: CDR1 KGHSH, CDR2 LQKENI. In DNA, the CDR3 is TGTGCCAGCTCACCAGCTAGTGGAACCAATCAGCCCCAGAATTTT. Encoded protein: CASSPASGTNQPQNF.

This clonotype has a count of ten or more. This chain connects TRBV5-1 to TRBJ2-1, with 8 positions matching TRBD2. Germline V gives CDR1 SGHRS, CDR2 YFSETQ. The CDR3 runs to 14 residues. J gave up 5 bases and V 4 bases, and 5 bases lay outside the gene matches. CDR3 DNA: TGCGCCAGCAGCCCAGGGACTAGTGACAATGAGCAGTTCTTC. This gives the protein CASSPGTSDNEQFF. The full variable domain, with the rest looked up from reference TRBV5-1 and TRBJ2-1, is KAGVTQTPRYLIKTRGQQVTLSCSPISGHRSVSWYQQTPGQGLQFLFEYFSETQRNKGNFPGRFSGRQFSNSRSEMNVSTLELGDSALYLCASSPGTSDNEQFFGPGTRLTVL.

In its sample, this clonotype was seen many times. The chain employs TRBV7-2 and TRBJ2-3; D is unresolved. V was shortened by 7 bases and J by 1 base, with 9 bases between the two germline ends. Germline-derived CDR1 and CDR2 are SGHTA and FQGNSA. The CDR3 consists of 13 residues. DNA of the CDR3: TGTGCCAGCAAGTACCCTGGCACAGATACGCAGTATTTT. Encoded protein: CASKYPGTDTQYF.

This clonotype came up many times. One junction end does not reproduce the germline sequence, and a read error may be involved. V usage is TRBV12-3 or TRBV12-4 and J usage is TRBJ1-5; TRBD1 might be the D (5 bases). CDR3 length equals 14 residues. CDR3 amino acids: CACRPGGSNQPQNF. In nucleotides, the CDR3 is TGTGCCTGCCGCCCCGGGGGGAGCAATCAGCCCCAGAATTTT.

This clonotype showed up many times. The chain has TRBV7-2 and TRBJ2-4, with D hard to call. The V gene's germline CDR1 is SGHTA and CDR2 FQGNSA. The V gene lost 3 bases and the J gene lost 2 bases, with 8 bases spanning the gap. This CDR3 is built from 14 residues. The CDR3 loop is CASSFGHSKNIQYF. The DNA of the CDR3 is TGTGCCAGCAGCTTTGGTCATTCCAAAAACATTCAGTACTTC.

To note about this clonotype: A much larger clone lies a single base off, so this may be a read error. The gene calls are TRBV20-1 and TRBJ2-3; D gene uncertain. Trimming took off 3 bases at V and 2 bases at J, with 9 bases between the two ends. Germline CDR1 DFQATT, CDR2 SNEGSKA (reference sequence). The length of the CDR3 is 13 residues. The CDR3 here is CSASGGDTDTQYF. The CDR3 DNA is TGCAGTGCTAGTGGTGGGGACACAGATACGCAGTATTTT.